This T cell receptor beta chain comes out of a study of shared clonotypes between healthy human individuals. How the authors handled the data: Filtering of immunoSEQ junctional sequences could not match full-length read filtering. Sequencing used immunoSEQ multiplex PCR; TCRdb keeps in-frame clones, though not all of them. V and J calls and clone size are as listed in that table; D and trimming were resolved from the DNA. The sample shows roughly 300,000 clones, roughly 84% of them seen only once. The germline V gene has CDR1 SGDLS and CDR2 YYNGEE. The length of the CDR3 is 15 residues. V was cut by 0 bases and J by 2 bases, with 10 bases left in between.

This rearrangement joins TRBV9 to TRBJ2-3; tentative D call: TRBD2 (7 bases). Sample: memory CD8+ T cells sorted from blood. Sample subset: CD45RO+ cells pooled with CCR7-negative TemRA cells. This sequence was found in a man aged 18-30 years in good health. The CDR3, as DNA: TGTGCCAGCAGCGTAGCGGGGGGCAACACAGATACGCAGTATTTT. Translating gives CASSVAGGNTDTQYF. Looking up the rest from reference TRBV9 and TRBJ2-3 gives the full variable domain: DSGVTQTPKHLITATGQRVTLRCSPRSGDLSVYWYQQSLDQGLQFLIQYYNGEERAKGNILERFSAQQFPDLHSELNLSSLELGDSALYFCASSVAGGNTDTQYFGPGTRLTVL.